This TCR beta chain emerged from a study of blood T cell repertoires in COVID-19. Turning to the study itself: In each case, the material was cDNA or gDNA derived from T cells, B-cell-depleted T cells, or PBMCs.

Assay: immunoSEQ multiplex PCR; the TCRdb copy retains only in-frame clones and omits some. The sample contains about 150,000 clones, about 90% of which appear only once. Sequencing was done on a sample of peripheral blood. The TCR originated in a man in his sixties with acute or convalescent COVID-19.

The CDR3 here is CSARWGHEQFF. CDR3 DNA sequence: TGCAGTGCTAGATGGGGGCATGAGCAGTTCTTC. The chain is built from TRBV20-1 and TRBJ2-1; weak D call: TRBD1 (6 bases). V shed 2 bases and J shed 8 bases, with 7 bases lying between them. Germline V gene sequence: CDR1 DFQATT, CDR2 SNEGSKA (reference sequence). This CDR3 spans 11 amino acids.